Listed here are 18 T cell receptor beta chains from one sample, sequenced in a study of CD8+ T cells in alopecia areata. RNA was extracted and reverse transcribed into cDNA as the sequencing template. Generated by immunoSEQ multiplex PCR, the TCRdb table keeps only in-frame clones and is missing some. The table includes roughly 110,000 clones, less than 75% detected once. Regarding treatment: oral pan-JAK inhibitor, 5-10 mg twice daily. The source material was CD8+ T cells sorted from blood, sampled at week 24, from a patient treated with tofacitinib. The receptors stem from a human donor with alopecia areata.

This clone was observed a handful of times. This rearrangement joins TRBV7-9 to TRBJ1-1, with 8 bases lining up with TRBD1. Per germline, CDR1 SEHNR and CDR2 FQNEAQ (reference sequence). The CDR3 has 15 residues. V lost 5 bases to trimming and J lost 1 base; unmatched junction nucleotides: 6. CDR3 sequence reads: CASSQWTGRNTEAFF. CDR3 DNA: TGTGCCAGCAGCCAGTGGACAGGGAGGAACACTGAAGCTTTCTTT.

The V gene is TRBV13, the J gene TRBJ2-1; D is uncertain. Trimming removed 3 bases at V and 5 bases at J, with 2 bases between. The CDR3 is 11 amino acids. Per the germline V gene, CDR1 is PRHDT and CDR2 is FYEKMQ (reference sequence). CDR3 in amino acids: CASSFDNEQFF. Written as DNA, the CDR3 is TGTGCCAGCAGCTTTGACAATGAGCAGTTCTTC.

This clone was detected a few times. The chain uses TRBV5-6 and TRBJ2-5; D possibly corresponds to TRBD1 (5 bases). In germline, CDR1 is SGHDT, CDR2 YYEEEE. CDR3 size: 14 residues. The V and J ends lost 0 bases and 5 bases respectively, with 11 bases between them. The CDR3 reads CASSLVSGWETQYF. The CDR3 region has the DNA TGTGCCAGCAGCTTGGTTTCAGGGTGGGAGACCCAGTACTTC.

This chain uses TRBV27 with TRBJ2-3; 8 bases line up with TRBD1. In germline, CDR1 is MNHEY, CDR2 SMNVEV (reference sequence). Trimming cost V 10 bases and J 1 base; bases outside gene matches: 16. The CDR3 runs to 17 residues. The CDR3 nucleotides are TGTGCCACCGGGGCAGGGGGCTTTTTTTTGGGCACAGATACGCAGTATTTT. It codes for CATGAGGFFLGTDTQYF.

The rearrangement joins TRBV13 to TRBJ2-5, with a possible D match to TRBD1 (7 bases). This CDR3 is 15 amino acids long. CDR1 is PRHDT, CDR2 FYEKMQ, per germline (reference sequence). Deletions cut 6 bases from V and 5 bases from J, with 19 bases between. In DNA, the CDR3 is TGTGCCAGCAGGCAAGTCGGAGGGGGCTTGGAGACCCAGTACTTC. It translates to CASRQVGGGLETQYF.

This clone has just one count. CDR3 bases: TGTGCCAGCAGCCAAGTTCGCCCCTTCGTCGATTCACCCCTCCACTTT. This sequence encodes CASSQVRPFVDSPLHF. This rearrangement joins TRBV14 to TRBJ1-6; D not resolved. Deletions cut 1 base from V and 8 bases from J, with 15 bases between. Germline V gives CDR1 SGHDN, CDR2 FVKESK. The CDR3 is made up of 16 amino acids.

This clone was picked up a small number of times. The rearrangement joins TRBV5-1 to TRBJ2-7; 7 bases align to TRBD1. After removal of 2 bases from V and 3 bases from J, the junction contained 8 bases not matched to a gene. Germline assignment: CDR1 SGHRS and CDR2 YFSETQ. This CDR3 spans 15 amino acids. The CDR3 protein is CASSFDRESFYEQYF. DNA for the CDR3: TGCGCCAGCAGCTTCGACAGGGAGAGTTTCTACGAGCAGTACTTC. The whole variable domain, filled in from reference TRBV5-1 and TRBJ2-7, reads KAGVTQTPRYLIKTRGQQVTLSCSPISGHRSVSWYQQTPGQGLQFLFEYFSETQRNKGNFPGRFSGRQFSNSRSEMNVSTLELGDSALYLCASSFDRESFYEQYFGPGTRLTVT.

The V call is TRBV27, the J call TRBJ2-7; unclear D gene. V lost 3 bases, J lost 5 bases, and 14 bases lay in between. Germline CDR1 MNHEY, CDR2 SMNVEV (reference sequence). The CDR3 spans 14 residues. CDR3 in amino acids: CASSFRQVGNEQYF. As DNA, the CDR3 is TGTGCCAGCAGTTTCCGGCAGGTAGGGAACGAGCAGTACTTC.

This clone was seen a few times. V usage is TRBV19 and J usage is TRBJ2-7; D unclear. The CDR3 runs 12 residues. The germline V gene encodes CDR1 LNHDA and CDR2 SQIVND (reference sequence). Trimming shortened V by 3 bases and J by 7 bases, and 10 bases separated the two germline ends. CDR3 nucleotides: TGTGCCAGTAGTATCGTCCCGGGTGAGCAGTACTTC. This encodes CASSIVPGEQYF.

V and J are TRBV29-1 and TRBJ2-7; D not resolved. The germline V and J ends were trimmed by 4 bases and 5 bases, with 12 bases remaining between them. Germline V lookup: CDR1 SQVTM, CDR2 ANQGSEA. The CDR3 is 12 amino acids. CDR3 nucleotide sequence: TGCAGCGTTGTGACTCCAGGAGACGAGCAGTACTTC. Translated: CSVVTPGDEQYF.

This clone was seen only a few times. The chain joins TRBV29-1 to TRBJ2-4; D is unresolved. The germline V gene has CDR1 SQVTM and CDR2 ANQGSEA. V was clipped by 6 bases and J by 0 bases, with 21 bases between them. The CDR3 has 17 amino acids. CDR3: CSVEDVGQRLAKNIQYF. The CDR3 coding sequence is TGCAGCGTCGAGGATGTCGGGCAACGCTTAGCCAAAAACATTCAGTACTTC.

J is TRBJ2-3 and V is TRBV2, with no clear D. Trimming pared 7 bases from V and 5 bases from J, leaving 13 bases between. CDR1 is SNHLY, CDR2 FYNNEI, per germline. The CDR3 length is 13 residues. CDR3 residues: CASKEKGLDTQYF. The DNA of the CDR3 is TGTGCCAGCAAAGAGAAGGGTTTAGATACGCAGTATTTT. Full variable domain (outside the CDR3, taken from reference TRBV2 and TRBJ2-3): EPEVTQTPSHQVTQMGQEVILRCVPISNHLYFYWYRQILGQKVEFLVSFYNNEISEKSEIFDDQFSVERPDGSNFTLKIRSTKLEDSAMYFCASKEKGLDTQYFGPGTRLTVL.

The chain combines TRBV27 with TRBJ2-1; D uncertain. Deletions cut 6 bases from V and 2 bases from J, with 5 bases between. The CDR3 extends over 12 amino acids. Germline values: CDR1 MNHEY, CDR2 SMNVEV (reference sequence). The CDR3 sequence: CASSFTYNEQFF. The CDR3 region has the DNA TGTGCCAGCAGCTTCACCTACAATGAGCAGTTCTTC.

This clone was picked up a small number of times. The gene calls are TRBV9 and TRBJ1-1; 9 bases line up with TRBD1. With 4 bases clipped from V and 4 bases from J, the junction kept 14 bases outside the gene matches. Germline CDR1 SGDLS, CDR2 YYNGEE. This CDR3 spans 17 amino acids. The CDR3 bases are TGTGCCAGCAGCTCCCAAACCGGGACAGGGAGAAGCACTGAAGCTTTCTTT. Translation gives CASSSQTGTGRSTEAFF.

The chain combines TRBV7-8 with TRBJ2-6; D is possibly TRBD1 (6 bases). Trimming removed 3 bases at V and 2 bases at J, with 14 bases between. Per the germline V gene, CDR1 is SGHVS and CDR2 is FQNEAQ. CDR3 length: 17 amino acids. CDR3 protein: CASSFGSHRAGANVLTF. In nucleotides, the CDR3 is TGTGCCAGCAGCTTTGGCTCCCACAGGGCTGGGGCCAACGTCCTGACTTTC.

The chain uses TRBV11-2 and TRBJ2-2; D is unresolved. Germline V gives CDR1 SGHAT, CDR2 FQNNGV. V lost 1 base and J lost 6, with 6 bases in between. The CDR3 is made up of 13 amino acids. Written as DNA, the CDR3 is TGTGCCAGCAGCTTAGGGAGTCCCGGGGAGCTGTTTTTT. It translates to CASSLGSPGELFF.

V gene TRBV15 combines with J gene TRBJ2-7; D is undetermined. V lost 5 bases and J 2 bases, leaving 13 bases between the germline ends. There are 14 residues in the CDR3. Per the germline V gene, CDR1 is LNHNV and CDR2 is YYDKDF (reference sequence). Here the CDR3 reads CATSVVVHPYEQYF. CDR3 sequence (DNA): TGTGCCACCAGCGTTGTGGTGCACCCCTACGAGCAGTACTTC.

V is TRBV25-1 and J is TRBJ1-2, with TRBD1 matching over 9 bases. The germline CDR1 and CDR2 sequences are MGHDK and SYGVNS. The trim removed 3 bases at V and 1 base at J, leaving 6 bases unmatched. The CDR3 contains 16 residues. In DNA form, the CDR3 reads TGTGCCAGCAGTGACCCGGACAGGGGAGATAACTATGGCTACACCTTC. Amino acid sequence: CASSDPDRGDNYGYTF.